This record covers a single T cell receptor (beta chain). The antigen remains unidentified. Based on a CD8+CD4-CCR7+CD45RA+ profile, naive CD8 T cells were sorted. The sample originates from a study of molecular identifiers for immune sequencing clone quantification. This CDR3 comprises 16 residues. V lost 2 bases, J lost 3 bases, and 7 bases stayed unmatched. Germline V CDR1 and CDR2: SGHDT, YYEEEE. Whole-study results and caveats: Same-barcode identical TCR molecules could make highly expanded clones look smaller than they are.

Previously described methods with listed TCR primers produced the bulk TCR libraries. TCRdb reprocessed the PCR reads via MiXCR and lists one record per CDR3 protein. The sample records around 320,000 distinct CDR3 sequences, over 20% being singletons. V usage is TRBV5-6 and J usage is TRBJ1-5, with 8 bases aligning to TRBD1. This TCR derives from a human donor in good health. Some libraries in this study had Jurkat cell RNA spiked in. Source material: naive CD8+ T cells from blood, with Jurkat cell RNA spiked in. Subset meaning: FACS-sorted CD8+CD4-CCR7+CD45RA+ naive T cells. The CDR3 region is CASSFYRGASNQPQHF. CDR3 DNA: TGTGCCAGCAGCTTCTACAGGGGGGCCTCCAATCAGCCCCAGCATTTT.